This T cell receptor beta chain is drawn from a study of T cell responses to AZD1222 COVID-19 vaccine. Study observations and caveats: With two AZD1222 doses given, Spike-specific TCR breadth and depth both rose.

The repertoire was sequenced with immunoSEQ multiplex PCR; TCRdb's copy has only in-frame clones and lacks some. The sample consists of under 150,000 clones, roughly 92% of them appearing once. The germline V and J ends were trimmed by 3 bases and 6 bases, with 15 bases remaining between them. The CDR3 is made up of 15 amino acids. In germline, CDR1 is LNHDA, CDR2 SQIVND (reference sequence). To note about this clone: Its antigen is as yet unknown.

The J gene is TRBJ2-1, the V gene TRBV19; weak D call: TRBD2 (5 bases). This receptor was identified in an adult who received the AZD1222 COVID-19 vaccine. The source material was peripheral blood, sampled 28 days after the second AZD1222 dose. The CDR3 loop is CASSIKSPGFNEQFF. DNA of the CDR3: TGTGCCAGTAGTATTAAATCTCCGGGATTCAATGAGCAGTTCTTC.